These 6 T cell receptor beta chains were sequenced from one sample in a study of beta chain features in type 1 diabetes. Study-wide results and limits: Within each of all four CD4+ subsets, Type 1 diabetes patients had TCRB CDR3s that were moderately but significantly shorter.

The antigens for these receptors are not known. Of the isolated RNA, all was reverse transcribed, and so the sequenced material was expressed TCRB transcripts. The table came from immunoSEQ multiplex PCR; TCRdb's copy has only in-frame clones and leaves some out. The sample has 120,000 to 150,000 clones, approximately 13% seen once. Sample: central memory CD4+ T cells from blood. The receptors here all came from a man aged 18-30 years with type 1 diabetes.

This clone has a handful of counts. The rearrangement links TRBV7-9 to TRBJ1-1, with D possibly being TRBD1 (6 bases). CDR3 length equals 14 residues. The V gene lost 5 bases and the J gene lost 1 base, with 11 bases spanning the gap. Germline CDR1 SEHNR, CDR2 FQNEAQ (reference sequence). CDR3 bases: TGTGCCAGCAGCGCTACAGGGTGGAACACTGAAGCTTTCTTT. Protein sequence: CASSATGWNTEAFF.

This chain joins TRBV16 and TRBJ1-2; 7 bases line up with TRBD1. The V and J ends lost 4 bases and 2 bases, in that order; junction bases with no gene match: 13. Germline values: CDR1 KGHSY, CDR2 FQNENV. CDR3 length: 17 residues. This chain's CDR3 is CASSRPLDRAPNYGYTF. The CDR3 nucleotides are TGTGCCAGCAGCCGCCCCCTCGACAGGGCCCCAAACTATGGCTACACCTTC.

Comments on this clone: In the same sample, other DNA sequences code for this CDR3. Written as DNA, the CDR3 is TGTGCCAGCAGCGTAGAAGAACGCTATGGCTACACCTTC. Translated: CASSVEERYGYTF. This chain uses TRBV9 with TRBJ1-2; no clear D. The germline V gene has CDR1 SGDLS and CDR2 YYNGEE. The CDR3 totals 13 residues. V was shortened by 0 bases and J by 4 bases, with 7 bases between the two germline ends.

The chain uses TRBV7-2 and TRBJ2-7; a possible D gene is TRBD2 (5 bases). Germline loops: CDR1 SGHTA, CDR2 FQGNSA. The CDR3 covers 13 residues. The V gene lost 4 bases and the J gene lost 2 bases, with 9 bases spanning the gap. CDR3 sequence: CASSSSGPYEQYF. The CDR3 DNA sequence: TGTGCCAGCAGCTCCAGCGGCCCCTACGAGCAGTACTTC.

This clone occurred a few times. The chain carries TRBV27 and TRBJ2-5; no firm D call. Trimming took 3 bases from V and 5 from J, leaving 13 bases between them. CDR3 length: 14 amino acids. The germline V gene has CDR1 MNHEY and CDR2 SMNVEV (reference sequence). The CDR3 DNA sequence: TGTGCCAGCAGTTTTTCCGCGATCCCCGAGACCCAGTACTTC. Its protein is CASSFSAIPETQYF.

CDR3 protein: CASSTTVVPQETQYF. In DNA, the CDR3 is TGTGCCAGCAGCACCACAGTGGTCCCTCAAGAGACCCAGTACTTC. The rearrangement uses TRBV5-4 and TRBJ2-5; no clear D. V lost 4 bases, J lost 2 bases, and 15 bases lay in between. Germline V gene sequence: CDR1 SGHNT, CDR2 YYREEE (reference sequence). The CDR3 extends over 15 amino acids.